This T cell receptor beta chain is from a study of CD8+ T cells in alopecia areata. Trimming pared 6 bases from V and 5 bases from J, leaving 17 bases between. CDR1 and CDR2 from the germline V gene are SQVTM and ANQGSEA. The CDR3 consists of 14 residues. Investigators sorted PBMCs to obtain both CD4+ and CD8+ T cells. Isolated RNA was reverse transcribed into cDNA used as the sequencing template. Sequencing used immunoSEQ multiplex PCR; TCRdb keeps in-frame clones, though not all of them. The sample carries fewer than 150,000 clones, 58% recorded once. General study points: Higher clonality and more expanded CD8+ clones appeared in lesional than normal scalp.

In regard to this clone: Its specificity is not known. Other DNA sequences from this sample encode an identical CDR3 as well.

The clonotype comes from a human donor with alopecia areata. The rearrangement joins TRBV29-1 to TRBJ1-5; tentatively, D is TRBD1 (5 bases). This specimen consisted of CD4+ T cells sorted from blood, obtained at week 0. Written as DNA, the CDR3 is TGCAGCGTGACAGTTACTAGCTCCGATCAGCCCCAGCATTTT. The encoded protein is CSVTVTSSDQPQHF.